The entry below describes one T cell receptor (beta chain). The antigen remains unidentified. The source of the sample is a study of CD8 T cells in ankylosing spondylitis. Findings and caveats of the study: Reportedly, matched ankylosing spondylitis synovial fluid was significantly enriched for disease-linked clones.

V was shortened by 4 bases and J by 1 base, with 14 bases between the two germline ends. CDR1 SGHNT and CDR2 YYREEE come from the germline V gene (reference sequence). The CDR3 has 16 residues. Molecular-barcoded quantitative 5'-RACE produced these TCR beta libraries. Via MiXCR, TCRdb re-called the 5' RACE reads, giving one row per CDR3 protein. The table shows about 240,000 distinct CDR3 sequences, with approximately 12% occurring only once. The sequencing sample was made of blood, either unsorted or a sorted T cell fraction (not recorded which). The TCR sequence derives from a male donor with ankylosing spondylitis or in good health (not recorded which). This chain connects TRBV5-4 to TRBJ2-2; D gene unclear. This CDR3 is CASSPSPGVNTGELFF. The CDR3 bases are TGTGCCAGCAGCCCGTCCCCTGGGGTGAACACCGGGGAGCTGTTTTTT. Full variable domain (remainder filled in from reference TRBV5-4 and TRBJ2-2): ETGVTQSPTHLIKTRGQQVTLRCSSQSGHNTVSWYQQALGQGPQFIFQYYREEENGRGNFPPRFSGLQFPNYSSELNVNALELDDSALYLCASSPSPGVNTGELFFGEGSRLTVL.